This T cell receptor (beta chain) is drawn from a study of response to subunit inactivated influenza vaccine. V gave up 6 bases and J gave up 13 bases; unmatched junction bases: 15. The CDR3 contains 14 residues. CDR1 and CDR2 from the germline V gene are MNHEY and SVGEGT. TCRdb re-derived calls from the RT-PCR reads in MiXCR, one entry per CDR3 protein. The table lists about 520,000 distinct CDR3 sequences, roughly 7.9% of them singletons. The chain couples TRBV6-2 or TRBV6-3 to TRBJ2-1, with 7 bases matching TRBD2. The clonotype was recovered from a man aged 50 to 75 who received an inactivated influenza vaccine. Source: PBMCs from blood, taken approximately 25 months after vaccination. The CDR3 protein is CASSGAGEGPVQFF. The CDR3 nucleotides are TGTGCCAGCAGCGGGGCGGGAGAGGGCCCTGTCCAGTTCTTC.